Below, 29 T cell receptor beta chains from the same sample are listed, as sequenced in a study of blood T cells in healthy people across ages. Next came a second PCR, run for about 7 to 12 cycles, which used a sample-barcoded 5' primer along with a J-beta primer mix. TCRdb re-analysed the 5' RACE reads in MiXCR, keeping a single row per CDR3 protein. The sample lists about 1.6 million distinct CDR3 sequences, around 36% seen once, with 10% to 12% in the top ten. The source material was blood. The receptors here all came from a woman in her thirties in good health.

The chain recombines TRBV6-1 with TRBJ1-2; D may be TRBD1 (5 bases). With 6 bases removed from V and 3 bases from J, the gap between germline ends came to 20 bases. CDR3 length: 16 residues. Germline loops: CDR1 MNHNS, CDR2 SASEGT. The CDR3 nucleotides read TGTGCCAGCAGCCAGCAGGCTAGGGACTCGTACTATGGCTACACCTTC. Its translation: CASSQQARDSYYGYTF.

This clonotype has a handful of counts. This chain links TRBV29-1 with TRBJ2-7; D is ambiguous. Looked up from germline, CDR1 is SQVTM and CDR2 is ANQGSEA. There are 14 residues in the CDR3. Deletions cut 4 bases from V and 1 base from J, with 14 bases between. CDR3 sequence reads: CSVARPEFSYEQYF. As DNA, the CDR3 is TGCAGCGTTGCCCGGCCAGAATTTTCCTACGAGCAGTACTTC.

A few counts support this clonotype. This chain uses TRBV12-3 or TRBV12-4 with TRBJ1-2; D possibly corresponds to TRBD1 (6 bases). Between the trimmed V and J ends, which lost 2 bases and 4 bases, there was a span of 14 bases. CDR3 size: 15 residues. The CDR3 sequence is CASSLSNRVLYGYTF. The CDR3 DNA is TGTGCCAGCAGTTTATCAAACAGGGTGCTCTATGGCTACACCTTC.

This clonotype was seen a few times. This chain links TRBV15 with TRBJ2-3, with a possible D match to TRBD1 (5 bases). Germline values: CDR1 LNHNV, CDR2 YYDKDF (reference sequence). V was pared by 9 bases and J by 4 bases, with 14 bases between. CDR3 length: 13 residues. The CDR3 loop is CATAWQGADTQYF. CDR3 bases: TGTGCCACTGCTTGGCAGGGTGCAGATACGCAGTATTTT. The variable domain in full, completed from reference TRBV15 and TRBJ2-3, reads DAMVIQNPRYQVTQFGKPVTLSCSQTLNHNVMYWYQQKSSQAPKLLFHYYDKDFNNEADTPDNFQSRRPNTSFCFLDIRSPGLGDTAMYLCATAWQGADTQYFGPGTRLTVL.

The gene calls are TRBV7-3 and TRBJ2-6, with D hard to call. In germline, CDR1 is SGHTA, CDR2 FQGTGA. This CDR3 spans 13 amino acids. V was cut by 4 bases and J by 2 bases, with 3 bases left in between. This chain's CDR3 is CASSYPGANVLTF. CDR3 coding DNA: TGTGCCAGCAGCTACCCTGGGGCCAACGTCCTGACTTTC.

Turning to this clonotype: With a much larger clone just one base away, this may be a read error. The chain uses TRBV7-9 and TRBJ2-5; weak D call: TRBD2 (6 bases). Germline CDR1 and CDR2: SEHNR and FQNEAQ (reference sequence). This CDR3 region has 15 residues. CDR3 residues: CASSFRTEPGETHYF. DNA for the CDR3: TGTGCCAGCAGCTTCCGGACGGAACCGGGGGAGACCCACTACTTC.

This clonotype was found a few times. The chain is built from TRBV20-1 and TRBJ2-5; D is unclear. The ends were cut back, 8 bases at V and 4 bases at J, with 8 bases in the middle. From germline, CDR1 is DFQATT and CDR2 SNEGSKA (reference sequence). The CDR3 is 10 residues long. The DNA for the CDR3 is TGCAGTATACCGGGAGAGACCCAGTACTTC. Its translation is CSIPGETQYF.

The table lists this clonotype with a few counts. This chain connects TRBV10-3 to TRBJ2-3; D assignment may be TRBD1 or TRBD2 (6 bases each). Germline V CDR1 and CDR2: ENHRY, SYGVKD. The CDR3 sequence is 17 residues long. V gave up 2 bases and J gave up 0 bases, with 15 bases separating them. CDR3 bases: TGTGCCATCAGTGAGAGGGGGACTTTTACTAGCACAGATACGCAGTATTTT. Encoded protein: CAISERGTFTSTDTQYF.

This clonotype was detected many times. This chain joins TRBV5-1 and TRBJ2-3, with 7 bases fitting TRBD1. CDR3 size: 15 residues. Germline assignment: CDR1 SGHRS and CDR2 YFSETQ. Trimming took 4 bases from V and 0 from J; bases not matched to a gene: 5. In DNA, the CDR3 is TGCGCCAGCAGCGACCGGGACAGAAGCACAGATACGCAGTATTTT. Encoded protein: CASSDRDRSTDTQYF.

On this clonotype: A much larger clone lies one base from this, so it may be a read error. This chain connects TRBV7-3 to TRBJ2-1; TRBD2 agrees at 8 bases. The CDR3 runs 17 residues. Germline CDR1 SGHTA, CDR2 FQGTGA. The DNA of the CDR3 is TGTGCCAGCAGCTCCCGGGGGGGCGTTTGGTCCTACAGTGAGCAGTTCTTC. Translated: CASSSRGGVWSYSEQFF.

This rearrangement joins TRBV5-5 to TRBJ2-5, with 7 bases lining up with TRBD2. CDR1 and CDR2 (germline): SGHKS, YYEKEE (reference sequence). The V segment lost 3 bases and the J segment 12 bases; nucleotides outside the gene matches: 8. The CDR3 extends over 12 amino acids. The CDR3 reads CASSYDLTSKYF. As DNA, the CDR3 is TGTGCCAGCAGCTATGACTTGACTAGCAAGTACTTC.

The sample holds a few counts of this clonotype. V is TRBV5-1 and J is TRBJ2-1, with 10 positions matching TRBD2. The length of the CDR3 is 18 residues. Unmatched junction bases numbered 9, after V lost 3 bases and J lost 0 bases. Germline CDR1 reads SGHRS; CDR2 reads YFSETQ. CDR3 coding DNA: TGCGCCAGCAGCTACACTAGCGGGGTCCCGAGCTCCTACAATGAGCAGTTCTTC. This encodes CASSYTSGVPSSYNEQFF. Drawing the rest from reference TRBV5-1 and TRBJ2-1, the complete variable domain is KAGVTQTPRYLIKTRGQQVTLSCSPISGHRSVSWYQQTPGQGLQFLFEYFSETQRNKGNFPGRFSGRQFSNSRSEMNVSTLELGDSALYLCASSYTSGVPSSYNEQFFGPGTRLTVL.

The chain employs TRBV20-1 and TRBJ1-1, with a tentative D call TRBD1 (6 bases). V was shortened by 6 bases and J by 9 bases, with 17 bases between the two germline ends. The CDR3 is made up of 12 amino acids. The germline gives CDR1 DFQATT, CDR2 SNEGSKA (reference sequence). The CDR3 DNA reads as TGCAGTGCCACGCTCCTCACAGGGAAAGCTTTCTTT. Translation: CSATLLTGKAFF.

This clonotype has a handful of counts. V and J are TRBV27 and TRBJ2-7; 7 bases fit TRBD1. The CDR3 is 16 amino acids. Germline loops: CDR1 MNHEY, CDR2 SMNVEV (reference sequence). V gave up 6 bases and J gave up 0 bases; unmatched junction bases: 11. Here the CDR3 DNA reads TGTGCCAGCAGCTTGAACCGGGACAGCAGCTCCTACGAGCAGTACTTC. This gives the protein CASSLNRDSSSYEQYF.

This chain connects TRBV6-5 to TRBJ1-2; 8 nucleotides align to TRBD1. The CDR3 totals 14 residues. The germline gives CDR1 MNHEY, CDR2 SVGAGI. V lost 6 bases, J lost 8 bases, and 11 bases stayed unmatched. The CDR3 nucleotides read TGTGCCAGCAGGACCACAGGGGGATGGGGAGGCTACACCTTC. This translates into CASRTTGGWGGYTF.

In its sample, this clonotype was seen a few times. The chain's CDR3 is CASSQQYPGTGGPYEQYF. CDR3 coding DNA: TGTGCCAGCAGCCAGCAATATCCCGGGACAGGGGGACCCTACGAGCAGTACTTC. This chain links TRBV14 with TRBJ2-7; 11 bases align to TRBD1. There are 18 residues in the CDR3. The germline CDR1 and CDR2 sequences are SGHDN and FVKESK. Germline trimming cut 3 bases from V and 2 bases from J; bases unmatched to any gene: 12. Supplemented by reference TRBV14 and TRBJ2-7, the full variable domain reads EAGVTQFPSHSVIEKGQTVTLRCDPISGHDNLYWYRRVMGKEIKFLLHFVKESKQDESGMPNNRFLAERTGGTYSTLKVQPAELEDSGVYFCASSQQYPGTGGPYEQYFGPGTRLTVT.

The table lists this clonotype with a count of one. The rearrangement links TRBV4-1 to TRBJ2-1; D possibly uses TRBD1 or TRBD2 (5 bases each). Germline-derived CDR1 and CDR2 are MGHRA and YSYEKL. This CDR3 is built from 16 residues. Between the trimmed V and J ends, which lost 3 bases and 2 bases, there was a span of 14 bases. CDR3 coding DNA: TGCGCCAGCAGCCACCCTGCCGGGACGACCTACAATGAGCAGTTCTTC. It yields the protein CASSHPAGTTYNEQFF.

The rearrangement links TRBV19 to TRBJ1-5, with D possibly being TRBD1 (5 bases). This CDR3 is 17 amino acids long. Trimming left V 2 bases short and J 0 bases short, with 14 bases between. From germline, CDR1 is LNHDA and CDR2 SQIVND (reference sequence). In nucleotides, the CDR3 is TGTGCCAGTAGTATAACGGGCCAGGGCTATAGCAATCAGCCCCAGCATTTT. It encodes CASSITGQGYSNQPQHF.

This chain connects TRBV20-1 to TRBJ2-7, with D hard to call. The CDR3 is 10 residues long. Per germline, CDR1 DFQATT and CDR2 SNEGSKA (reference sequence). The V end lost 3 bases, the J end lost 4 bases, and 4 bases lay between the germline ends. CDR3 sequence: CSASKYEQYF. Written as DNA, the CDR3 is TGCAGTGCTAGTAAATACGAGCAGTACTTC.

This clonotype turned up a few times. V and J are TRBV5-1 and TRBJ2-3, with 10 bases matching TRBD2. The CDR3 extends over 17 amino acids. CDR1 and CDR2 from the germline V gene are SGHRS and YFSETQ. V shed 4 bases and J 0 bases; nucleotides not matched to a gene: 8. Here the CDR3 reads CASSRQPGLASTDTQYF. The DNA for the CDR3 is TGCGCCAGCAGCCGGCAACCGGGACTAGCGAGCACAGATACGCAGTATTTT.

The rearrangement uses TRBV2 and TRBJ2-7; either TRBD1 or TRBD2 may supply D (6 bases each). Between the trimmed V and J ends, which lost 7 bases and 3 bases, there was a span of 19 bases. Germline V CDR1 and CDR2: SNHLY, FYNNEI. The CDR3 has 15 residues. The CDR3 spells CASTAESGGNYEQYF. CDR3 nucleotides: TGTGCCAGCACGGCTGAGTCCGGGGGCAACTACGAGCAGTACTTC.

This clonotype has a count of ten or more. The chain is built from TRBV4-1 and TRBJ2-7, with D perhaps TRBD1 or TRBD2 (5 bases each). The V and J ends lost 5 bases and 6 bases respectively, with 23 bases between them. The CDR3 has 16 amino acids. Germline lookup yields CDR1 MGHRA and CDR2 YSYEKL. The CDR3 DNA reads as TGCGCCAGCAGCTCGTATAACTCCGGGACCCCACGCGAGCAGTACTTC. Encoded protein: CASSSYNSGTPREQYF.

The V and J genes are TRBV28 and TRBJ2-7; maybe TRBD2 (5 bases). Germline CDR1 and CDR2: MDHEN and SYDVKM. The CDR3 runs 13 residues. V lost 8 bases and J 3 bases, leaving 14 bases between the germline ends. In DNA form, the CDR3 reads TGTGCCAGCGAAACGGCCCGGGGCTACGAGCAGTACTTC. Translating gives CASETARGYEQYF. The whole variable domain, filled in from reference TRBV28 and TRBJ2-7, reads DVKVTQSSRYLVKRTGEKVFLECVQDMDHENMFWYRQDPGLGLRLIYFSYDVKMKEKGDIPEGYSVSREKKERFSLILESASTNQTSMYLCASETARGYEQYFGPGTRLTVT.

This sequence joins TRBV20-1 and TRBJ2-1, with 7 positions matching TRBD2. The CDR3 length is 14 residues. CDR1 is DFQATT, CDR2 SNEGSKA, per germline (reference sequence). The J segment lost 6 bases and the V segment lost 4 bases, leaving 9 bases of the junction unmatched. The CDR3 reads CSAIGGSFGNEQFF. The CDR3 DNA reads TGCAGTGCTATTGGCGGGAGCTTTGGCAATGAGCAGTTCTTC.

A note on this clonotype: A clone one base away is much larger, so this may be a read error. V usage is TRBV7-2 and J usage is TRBJ2-7, with 8 bases matching TRBD1. From germline, CDR1 is SGHTA and CDR2 FQGNSA. Trimming at V came to 3 bases and at J to 3 bases, leaving 4 bases not matched to a gene. This CDR3 has 14 amino acids. This CDR3 reads CASSFGTGLYEQYF. CDR3 sequence (DNA): TGTGCCAGCAGCTTCGGGACAGGTCTCTACGAGCAGTACTTC.

The chain links TRBV29-1 to TRBJ1-1, with D perhaps matching TRBD1 (6 bases). From germline, CDR1 is SQVTM and CDR2 ANQGSEA. V shed 6 bases and J shed 7 bases, with 15 bases lying between them. The length of the CDR3 is 12 residues. The CDR3 nucleotides read TGCAGCGTGGCCAAGGGGGGGGTTGAAGCTTTCTTT. Protein product: CSVAKGGVEAFF.

CDR3 sequence: CASSLFGLAGRSYEQYF. The CDR3 bases are TGTGCCAGCAGTTTATTTGGGCTAGCGGGAAGGTCATACGAGCAGTACTTC. The chain joins TRBV27 to TRBJ2-7, with 9 bases that match TRBD2. In germline, CDR1 is MNHEY, CDR2 SMNVEV (reference sequence). CDR3 size: 17 residues. The junction had 11 bases not matched to a gene; V was cut back by 1 base and J by 4 bases.

The chain is built from TRBV9 and TRBJ2-1; D perhaps matches TRBD1 (7 bases). In germline, CDR1 is SGDLS, CDR2 YYNGEE. Between the trimmed V and J ends, which lost 3 bases and 0 bases, there was a span of 13 bases. This CDR3 has 16 residues. The CDR3 DNA follows: TGTGCCAGCAGCGAGGAGGGGGCCTCCTCCTACAATGAGCAGTTCTTC. Translation: CASSEEGASSYNEQFF.

The rearrangement links TRBV20-1 to TRBJ2-7, with TRBD2 matching 8 bases. J gave up 6 bases and V 6 bases, and 10 bases lay outside the gene matches. The germline V gene encodes CDR1 DFQATT and CDR2 SNEGSKA (reference sequence). The CDR3 length is 13 residues. This chain's CDR3 is CSAAGLDLAEQYF. The CDR3 DNA follows: TGCAGTGCAGCGGGACTAGATCTCGCCGAGCAGTACTTC.